This T cell receptor (beta chain) originates from a study of T cell clones after liver transplantation. As for the study in general: Timepoints were pre-transplant, pre-withdrawal, and after withdrawal was completed or failed.

V lost 5 bases and J 4 bases, leaving 14 bases between the germline ends. Germline V CDR1 and CDR2: SGHNT, YENEEA. The CDR3 consists of 14 residues. Unstimulated PBMCs were sorted into CD3+CD4+ and CD3+CD8+ populations. This table comes from immunoSEQ multiplex PCR, and its TCRdb copy is limited to in-frame clones, with some not included. The sample carries 68,000 or so clones, about 91% recorded once. The chain uses TRBV11-3 and TRBJ2-5; D is perhaps TRBD1 (5 bases). The sample consisted of CD4+ T cells from blood, taken nearly 26 months after liver transplant. This clonotype was obtained from a human patient who received a liver transplant. Some of these T cells may belong to the graft donor. The CDR3 bases are TGTGCCAGCAGCCGCGTAAGACAGTCAGAGACCCAGTACTTC. It yields the protein CASSRVRQSETQYF.